This T cell receptor (beta chain) was captured in a study of shared clonotypes between healthy human individuals (dated by TCRdb to 2020 to 2021). In terms of the full investigation: The cohort comprised a couple of women and three men aged 18 to 49 years. Between about 0.85 and 9.5 billion PBMCs per donor were obtained by leukapheresis. Blood TCR repertoires of 5 or 6 healthy adults were deeply sequenced to estimate repertoire size and the extent of clonotype sharing between individuals. To increase sequencing depth and limit assay-specific biases, different laboratories used diverse techniques to prepare libraries and sequence TCR repertoires. For each donor, CD4 naive and CD4 memory were each given three plates, CD8 naive was given two plates, and CD8 memory was given one plate. The paper as a whole reports these results and caveats: Rarefaction of sorted-subset datasets indicated incomplete sequencing despite the large sequencing depth. Pairwise subsampling led to the expectation that sequencing depth would affect the degree of clonotype sharing among donors. Naive subsets generally had larger estimated clonotype richness than memory subsets. Only blood was sampled, and tissue TCR repertoires likely differ from those in blood. When four donors were compared, the shared fraction of clonotypes was around 5% for naive CD4, over 3% for naive CD8, 2.3% for memory CD4, and 0.4% for memory CD8. Compared with non-shared clonotypes, the clonotypes found in all four sorted-subset donors had higher generation probabilities. The small number of donors limited the genetic and exposure-history diversity represented.

Reading from cysteine to phenylalanine, the CDR3 counts 12 amino acids. Left in the record is the CDR3 DNA by itself, 36 bases read in frame from the first base. Trimming takes 4 bases from V and 10 bases from J, and the germline ends sit 11 bases apart. The germline V gene (reference sequence) gives CDR1 as SEHNR and CDR2 as FQNEAQ. The donors were healthy, HIV-negative adults who had no recently reported acute infections or vaccinations. All donors were Caucasian adults living in Nashville, Tennessee, USA. CD4+ T cells were enriched by magnetic negative selection; naive cells were then positively selected on CD45RA, and the negative fraction formed the memory subset. Blood was collected by leukapheresis, and PBMCs were isolated by Ficoll-Histopaque density gradient centrifugation and then cryopreserved in liquid nitrogen vapor phase. Analytical flow cytometry was used to check the purity and quantity of each magnetically sorted T cell population. Each sorted fraction had its genomic DNA isolated and then quantified by UV absorbance on a Nanodrop 2000c.

Worth noting for this clone: Its antigen has not been determined. Per-nucleotide qualities are absent, and no much larger clonotype sits a single base away.

Using the deep immunoSEQ assay, TCR CDR3 regions were amplified from genomic DNA by multiplex PCR. Genomic DNA extracted from each cell subset was distributed evenly over all wells of several immunoSEQ 96-well plates, and each plate served as one replicate. For sorted subsets, approximately 200 ng of genomic DNA, equivalent to roughly 30,000 T cell genomes, went into each replicate PCR. Purified libraries were quantified with a Qubit 3.0 fluorometer, sized on a Bioanalyzer 2100, and re-quantified with the KAPA Library Quantification kit. A separate single-read 150-cycle Illumina NextSeq 550 flow cell was used to sequence each immunoSEQ 96-well plate. Per the original workflow: Because the immunoSEQ output included only junctional sequences and no quality scores, the filtering could not be the same as the filtering used for full-length reads. Sequences were annotated with PyIR, a Python wrapper for IgBLAST v1.9, and V/J genes and CDR3 were assigned using IMGT germline references. Reads were removed for weak V/J assignments (E-value above 1e-6), missing CDR3, stop codons, out-of-frame junctions, or ambiguous translated residues. V3J clonotypes were defined as sequences sharing the same inferred V gene, J gene, and CDR3 amino acid sequence. To compute the percentage overlap between repertoires, the number of shared unique clonotypes was divided by the size of the smaller repertoire. RTK rarefaction, the Chao1 estimator, and Recon v2.1 estimates of unobserved clonotypes were used to assess repertoire richness. For all TCRbeta clonotypes obtained by the gDNA method from a handful of donors, generation probabilities were computed with OLGA. In its TCRdb copy, this immuneACCESS table keeps in-frame sequences only and misses some clones. Where compared with another copy, unresolved V genes explain less than half of these, and the others have no known cause. For V, J and clone size, that table is used; D and trimming come from the DNA. This sample has about 600,000 clones in its table, and approximately 97% of those were observed once. The ten largest clones represent around 0.06% of the sample.

The source of this sequence is a woman aged 30 to 39 in good health. The sequence is built from TRBV7-9 and TRBJ2-1; the best D guess is TRBD2, with 6 bases matching. Input material: naive CD4+ T cells sorted from blood. What the cell subset or site label conveys for this sample: CD45RA+ positively selected. The CDR3 reads as follows: CASSSIGGEQFF. At the DNA level, the sequence is TGTGCCAGCAGCTCTATCGGAGGGGAGCAGTTCTTC.